This paragraph covers one TCR beta chain sequence. Its antigen is not identified. This specimen belongs to a study of CD8+CD57+ T cells in acquired aplastic anemia. Study context: Roughly 3.2 ug was the average amount of DNA from sorted CD4+ and CD8+ cells. General observations from the study: A set of approximately 30 CD8+ CDR3 sequences was shared between patients and controls, and these sequences appeared highly expressed in patients.

J lost 0 bases, V lost 4 bases, and 1 base had no gene match. CDR3 length equals 15 residues. Per germline, CDR1 SGHRS and CDR2 YFSETQ. The TCR beta profiling, which covered VDJ combination and CDR3 sequence, was carried out using genomic DNA as the template. TCRdb re-derived calls from the reads in MiXCR, one entry per CDR3 protein. The sample holds about 170,000 distinct CDR3 sequences, about 64% seen once. The chain joins TRBV5-1 to TRBJ2-1; TRBD2 aligns across 10 bases. The sequencing sample was made of sorted CD4+, CD8+, or CD8+CD57+ T cells (not recorded which) from PBMCs. This TCR derives from a human donor in good health. This CDR3 reads CASSVAGGSYNEQFF. DNA of the CDR3: TGCGCCAGCAGCGTAGCGGGAGGCTCCTACAATGAGCAGTTCTTC.